This entry features one TCR beta chain sequence. Ages ranged from about 18 to 89 years, with residence in some 25 US areas. After removal of 0 bases from V and 0 bases from J, the junction contained 5 bases not matched to a gene. CDR3 length: 16 amino acids. Germline assignment: CDR1 SGDLS and CDR2 YYNGEE. The sample belongs to a study of blood T cell repertoires in COVID-19. Study overall: COVID-19 samples, acute and convalescent, were from the United States, Italy and Spain. PBMCs, B-cell-depleted T cells, or T cells were the source of the cDNA or gDNA that made up the material.

How the authors handled the data: Reference gene primer amplification in the assay estimated nucleated cell counts. Here immunoSEQ multiplex PCR was the method, and the copy in TCRdb shows in-frame clones only, minus some. D and trimming come from the DNA, and the V and J calls and clone size come from that table. The sample records 200,000 to 300,000 clones, 70% to 90% being singletons. The chain links TRBV9 to TRBJ2-5; the match to TRBD2 covers 7 bases. Sequencing input: PBMCs or T cells enriched from blood (not recorded which). The receptor comes from a woman aged 40 to 50 with acute COVID-19. Here the CDR3 DNA reads TGTGCCAGCAGCGTAGGTCTAGCGGTGAACCAAGAGACCCAGTACTTC. Its protein product is CASSVGLAVNQETQYF.